This TCR beta chain stems from a study of PD-1 blockade in classical Hodgkin lymphoma. About the study: Patients were dosed intravenously with nivolumab at 3 mg/kg every 2 weeks.

Sequencing used immunoSEQ multiplex PCR; TCRdb keeps in-frame clones, though not all of them. The data contain about 50,000 clones, about 75% of them singletons. For this clone: Its target is unknown.

The time point here: cycle 4 day 1 (C4D1), after 5 to 7 weeks of nivolumab. With no exception, relapse followed autologous stem cell transplantation in all patients, and brentuximab vedotin exposure varied. Findings of the study overall: Only CD4+ TCR diversity, not CD8+, had risen significantly by C4D1.

Per the germline V gene, CDR1 is SGHNT and CDR2 is YYREEE (reference sequence). Deletions cut 0 bases from V and 1 base from J, with 10 bases between. The CDR3 has 15 residues. The source material was peripheral blood mononuclear cells (PBMCs), sampled before the fourth cycle of nivolumab. The chain is built from TRBV5-4 and TRBJ1-1; possibly TRBD1 for D (5 bases). This receptor was taken from a human donor with classical Hodgkin lymphoma. The DNA of the CDR3 is TGTGCCAGCAGCTTGGGGGCAGGGTGGAACACTGAAGCTTTCTTT. It yields the protein CASSLGAGWNTEAFF.